The T cell receptor (beta chain) described here comes from a study of control samples from healthy donors and cancer patients. Some clones are missing from TCRdb's copy, which holds only in-frame ones; the method was immunoSEQ multiplex PCR. Found here are 130,000 or so clones, roughly 90% of them singletons; the top ten hold about two fifths. The CDR3 contains 13 residues. V lost 3 bases and J 6 bases, leaving 9 bases between the germline ends. Germline CDR1 reads LNHDA; CDR2 reads SQIVND (reference sequence). Sequencing used blood. The clonotype was recovered from a man aged 45 to 65 in good health. J is TRBJ1-5 and V is TRBV19; possible D gene TRBD1, 5 bases. The CDR3 DNA follows: TGTGCCAGTAGTATTTGGGGGAGTCAGCCCCAGCATTTT. It yields the protein CASSIWGSQPQHF.